These 28 T cell receptor beta chains originate from one sample sequenced in a study of blood T cell repertoires in COVID-19. Method: immunoSEQ multiplex PCR; TCRdb's copy keeps in-frame clones and lacks some. The sample lists roughly 150,000 clones, about 88% occurring once. The sequenced material came from peripheral blood. The source of these receptors is a woman between 70 and 85 years old with acute or convalescent COVID-19.

The chain combines TRBV6-5 with TRBJ2-2; TRBD1 agrees at 8 bases. There are 13 residues in the CDR3. Trimming took 8 bases from V and 4 from J; bases not matched to a gene: 3. Germline CDR1 reads MNHEY; CDR2 reads SVGAGI. The CDR3 is CASGQGRTGELFF. Here the CDR3 DNA reads TGTGCCAGCGGACAGGGACGCACCGGGGAGCTGTTTTTT.

The V gene is TRBV11-2, the J gene TRBJ1-2; TRBD1 agrees at 7 bases. CDR3 length equals 15 residues. V lost 2 bases to trimming and J lost 7 bases; unmatched junction nucleotides: 10. The germline V gene encodes CDR1 SGHAT and CDR2 FQNNGV. This CDR3 reads CASSLSTGVVSGYTF. The DNA for the CDR3 is TGTGCCAGCAGCTTAAGTACAGGGGTGGTTTCTGGCTACACCTTC.

The rearrangement links TRBV6-5 to TRBJ1-1; D not resolved. Germline lookup yields CDR1 MNHEY and CDR2 SVGAGI. Deletions cut 5 bases from V and 1 base from J, with 5 bases between. This CDR3 comprises 12 residues. CDR3 in amino acids: CASSNRNTEAFF. DNA for the CDR3: TGTGCCAGCAGTAACAGGAACACTGAAGCTTTCTTT.

This clone was observed a single time. The same CDR3 also results from other DNA sequences found in this sample. The chain recombines TRBV25-1 with TRBJ1-1, with a weak D call TRBD1 (6 bases). The CDR3 loop spans 13 amino acids. Germline CDR1 reads MGHDK; CDR2 reads SYGVNS. Trimming shortened V by 4 bases and J by 2 bases, and 8 bases separated the two germline ends. CDR3 sequence: CASSGQVNTEAFF. In nucleotides, the CDR3 is TGTGCCAGCAGTGGACAGGTTAACACTGAAGCTTTCTTT. The variable domain in full, with the rest retrieved from reference TRBV25-1 and TRBJ1-1, is EADIYQTPRYLVIGTGKKITLECSQTMGHDKMYWYQQDPGMELHLIHYSYGVNSTEKGDLSSESTVSRIRTEHFPLTLESARPSHTSQYLCASSGQVNTEAFFGQGTRLTVV.

The sample holds a few counts of this clone. The chain has TRBV18 and TRBJ2-5; 13 bases are a match to TRBD2. Per germline, CDR1 KGHSH and CDR2 LQKENI. The CDR3 is 18 residues long. V gave up 5 bases and J gave up 1 base; unmatched junction bases: 10. As DNA, the CDR3 is TGTGCCAGCTCAAGACTAGCGGGGGGACCGGGTTTCCAAGAGACCCAGTACTTC. Protein sequence: CASSRLAGGPGFQETQYF.

J is TRBJ1-6 and V is TRBV19, with 8 nucleotides matching TRBD1. CDR1 is LNHDA and CDR2 is SQIVND in the germline V gene (reference sequence). The CDR3 length is 18 residues. With 2 bases clipped from V and 7 bases from J, the junction kept 13 bases outside the gene matches. CDR3 DNA: TGTGCCAGTAGTATACGGGCAGGGGGCGGATTGGGAAATTCACCCCTCCACTTT. Translating it yields CASSIRAGGGLGNSPLHF.

This chain uses TRBV4-1 with TRBJ2-1; TRBD2 aligns across 8 bases. Germline V CDR1 and CDR2: MGHRA, YSYEKL. The CDR3 loop spans 17 amino acids. With 3 bases clipped from V and 0 bases from J, the junction kept 7 bases outside the gene matches. CDR3 nucleotides: TGCGCCAGCAGCCAGGTAGCGGGGTCGAGCTCCTACAATGAGCAGTTCTTC. Translating gives CASSQVAGSSSYNEQFF.

The chain has TRBV18 and TRBJ1-5; 7 nucleotides line up with TRBD1. Germline assignment: CDR1 KGHSH and CDR2 LQKENI. CDR3 length equals 12 residues. V lost 6 bases to trimming and J lost 16 bases; unmatched junction nucleotides: 12. CDR3 DNA: TGTGCCAGCTCGGATGACAGGGAAAAGTCCCATTTT. Residues: CASSDDREKSHF.

This clone was counted a single time. The chain links TRBV7-3 to TRBJ1-3; D ambiguous. Germline V gene data show CDR1 as SGHTA and CDR2 as FQGTGA. CDR3 size: 17 residues. V dropped 5 bases and J dropped 4 bases, with 21 bases sitting between them. The CDR3 loop is CASSPLGGGPAGNTIYF. CDR3 sequence (DNA): TGTGCCAGCAGCCCCCTAGGCGGAGGGCCGGCAGGAAACACCATATATTTT.

This chain joins TRBV3-1 (or the pseudogene TRBV3-2) and TRBJ1-1, with a tentative D call TRBD1 (5 bases). The CDR3 contains 16 residues. The germline V gene encodes CDR1 LGHDT and CDR2 YNNKEL (reference sequence). V was clipped by 1 base and J by 4 bases, with 16 bases between them. CDR3 nucleotide sequence: TGTGCCAGCAGCCAAGGAATCCGGCGGGGGGGCACTGAAGCTTTCTTT. This translates into CASSQGIRRGGTEAFF.

V and J are TRBV5-1 and TRBJ2-1, with TRBD2 identical over 7 bases. The CDR3 covers 14 residues. Losses at the gene ends were 0 bases for V and 3 bases for J; bases not matched to a gene: 0. Germline assignment: CDR1 SGHRS and CDR2 YFSETQ. CDR3 coding DNA: TGCGCCAGCAGCTTGGGCGGGAGCTACAATGAGCAGTTCTTC. Protein: CASSLGGSYNEQFF.

The V gene is TRBV6-4, the J gene TRBJ2-2, with TRBD2 matching over 9 bases. This CDR3 comprises 14 residues. Germline CDR1 is MRHNA and CDR2 is SNTAGT. With 4 bases clipped from V and 4 bases from J, the junction kept 1 base outside the gene matches. CDR3 amino acids: CASSVLAGTGELFF. CDR3 nucleotide sequence: TGTGCCAGCAGTGTACTAGCGGGCACCGGGGAGCTGTTTTTT.

This rearrangement joins TRBV5-4 to TRBJ1-2, with 8 nucleotides matching TRBD1. Per the germline V gene, CDR1 is SGHNT and CDR2 is YYREEE (reference sequence). This CDR3 has 16 residues. V was pared by 5 bases and J by 0 bases, with 9 bases of the junction left unmatched. The CDR3 DNA is TGTGCCAGCAGTCATAGGCAGGGGGCGGCTAACTATGGCTACACCTTC. It encodes CASSHRQGAANYGYTF.

A single count supports this clone. The chain links TRBV5-4 to TRBJ1-2; 12 nucleotides align to TRBD1. This CDR3 is 16 amino acids long. Germline CDR1 reads SGHNT; CDR2 reads YYREEE (reference sequence). The ends lost 5 bases at V and 5 bases at J; junction bases unmatched: 10. Here the CDR3 DNA reads TGTGCCAGCAGACCCGGGACAGGGGGCGTGGGGTATGGCTACACCTTC. Translation gives CASRPGTGGVGYGYTF.

The V and J genes are TRBV28 and TRBJ2-3; 8 bases map to TRBD2. The length of the CDR3 is 15 residues. Unmatched junction bases numbered 6, after V lost 6 bases and J lost 1 base. CDR1 is MDHEN and CDR2 is SYDVKM in the germline V gene. CDR3 in DNA: TGTGCCAGCAGCCCCGGGGGGGTGGGCACAGATACGCAGTATTTT. Amino acid sequence: CASSPGGVGTDTQYF.

The genes are TRBV7-8 and TRBJ1-2, with D possibly being TRBD1 (6 bases). Trimming pared 5 bases from V and 6 bases from J, leaving 22 bases between. The germline CDR1 and CDR2 sequences are SGHVS and FQNEAQ. There are 16 residues in the CDR3. Here the CDR3 DNA reads TGTGCCAGCAGCCTACTTCGGGCGGGGGGCGCGGATGGCTACACCTTC. Translating gives CASSLLRAGGADGYTF.

The chain links TRBV3-1 (or the pseudogene TRBV3-2) to TRBJ1-4; TRBD1 is a possible D gene (5 bases). Trimming stripped 3 bases from V and 7 bases from J, with 15 bases between. Per the germline V gene, CDR1 is LGHDT and CDR2 is YNNKEL (reference sequence). CDR3 length equals 15 residues. In nucleotides, the CDR3 is TGTGCCAGCAGCCAGCTGGGAGGGGCGGGTGAAAAACTGTTTTTT. This encodes CASSQLGGAGEKLFF.

The genes are TRBV18 and TRBJ2-5, with D possibly being TRBD1 (5 bases). Trimming cost V 1 base and J 1 base, with 16 bases left between them. Germline V gene sequence: CDR1 KGHSH, CDR2 LQKENI. The CDR3 is made up of 17 amino acids. The CDR3 nucleotides are TGTGCCAGCTCACCACAATCGCAGGGCACGCTCCAAGAGACCCAGTACTTC. Translation gives CASSPQSQGTLQETQYF.

The rearrangement uses TRBV7-2 and TRBJ2-5, with 10 bases matching TRBD2. The CDR3 spans 17 residues. Trimming cost V 2 bases and J 5 bases; bases outside gene matches: 11. Germline V gives CDR1 SGHTA, CDR2 FQGNSA. The DNA for the CDR3 is TGTGCCAGCAGCTTACTCCCAGCGGGGGGGTTATCGGAGACCCAGTACTTC. Amino acids: CASSLLPAGGLSETQYF.

A few counts support this clone. V usage is TRBV7-6 and J usage is TRBJ1-4; 9 bases are a match to TRBD1. Germline V gene sequence: CDR1 SGHVS, CDR2 FNYEAQ. J was trimmed by 8 bases and V by 4 bases; bases with no gene match: 11. The CDR3 consists of 16 residues. For the CDR3, the DNA is TGTGCCAGCAGCTCAAGCGGACAGGGGAGGGGGGAAAAACTGTTTTTT. Encoded protein: CASSSSGQGRGEKLFF.

The chain carries TRBV29-1 and TRBJ1-4, with D hard to call. Germline CDR1 SQVTM, CDR2 ANQGSEA. Trimming removed 4 bases at V and 5 bases at J, with 20 bases between. There are 16 residues in the CDR3. The CDR3 nucleotides are TGCAGCGTTGTATTCGGACTAGGTGGTATAAATGAAAAACTGTTTTTT. Translation gives CSVVFGLGGINEKLFF.

This chain uses TRBV19 with TRBJ2-7; D gene uncertain. CDR3 length equals 13 residues. The ends were cut back, 3 bases at V and 1 base at J, with 7 bases in the middle. CDR1 and CDR2 (germline): LNHDA, SQIVND (reference sequence). Here the CDR3 DNA reads TGTGCCAGTAGTATGGGCGAGTCCTACGAGCAGTACTTC. This codes for CASSMGESYEQYF.

The chain has TRBV7-2 and TRBJ1-2, with unresolved D. V was pared by 2 bases and J by 6 bases, with 7 bases between. CDR1 is SGHTA, CDR2 FQGNSA, per germline. The CDR3 spans 12 residues. CDR3 DNA: TGTGCCAGCAGCTTAACGGCGGATGGCTACACCTTC. This gives the protein CASSLTADGYTF.

This clone appeared a few times. The V call is TRBV7-9, the J call TRBJ2-7; 14 bases agree with TRBD2. The CDR3 extends over 15 amino acids. CDR1 and CDR2 (germline): SEHNR, FQNEAQ (reference sequence). The V gene end was trimmed by 4 bases and the J gene end by 7 bases; junction bases not matched to a gene: 6. The CDR3 nucleotides are TGTGCCAGCAGCTATGGGGGACTAGCGGGGGAAGAGCAGTACGTC. Its translation is CASSYGGLAGEEQYV.

This clone was found once. The chain has TRBV2 and TRBJ1-5, with 9 bases identical to TRBD1. CDR1 SNHLY and CDR2 FYNNEI come from the germline V gene. This CDR3 spans 18 amino acids. V lost 4 bases and J lost 0; bases outside the gene matches: 10. The CDR3 protein is CASSAQGQGYYSNQPQHF. CDR3 coding DNA: TGTGCCAGCAGTGCCCAGGGACAGGGCTATTATAGCAATCAGCCCCAGCATTTT.

The genes are TRBV11-2 and TRBJ1-6; D not certain. The germline V gene encodes CDR1 SGHAT and CDR2 FQNNGV. With 1 base removed from V and 5 bases from J, the gap between germline ends came to 12 bases. This CDR3 is built from 16 residues. CDR3 nucleotide sequence: TGTGCCAGCAGCTTAGGGCTGAGGGCGCATAATTCACCCCTCCACTTT. As protein: CASSLGLRAHNSPLHF.

V is TRBV11-2 and J is TRBJ2-3, with TRBD1 as a possible D gene (6 bases). Germline V gene data show CDR1 as SGHAT and CDR2 as FQNNGV. The CDR3 loop spans 17 amino acids. V shed 0 bases and J shed 2 bases, with 15 bases lying between them. Here the CDR3 reads CASSLDRQGLFTDTQYF. The CDR3, as DNA: TGTGCCAGCAGCTTAGATCGGCAGGGGCTATTCACAGATACGCAGTATTTT.

V usage is TRBV7-2 and J usage is TRBJ1-1; 9 positions agree with TRBD1. The CDR3 loop spans 16 amino acids. Trimming at V came to 2 bases and at J to 4 bases, leaving 8 bases not matched to a gene. Germline V CDR1 and CDR2: SGHTA, FQGNSA. The DNA of the CDR3 is TGTGCCAGCAGCTTATTTAAAGGACAGGGGTTCACTGAAGCTTTCTTT. This codes for CASSLFKGQGFTEAFF.